This note documents a single T cell receptor beta chain sequence. Its target is unknown. From germline, CDR1 is SEHNR and CDR2 FQNEAQ (reference sequence). Trimming removed 6 bases from V and 0 bases from J, with 9 bases in between. CDR3 length equals 13 residues. Sequencing relied on a cDNA template that was reverse transcribed from extracted RNA. Clones were read by immunoSEQ multiplex PCR, and TCRdb kept only the in-frame ones, dropping some. The repertoire has about 15,000 clones, roughly 60% of them found once; the top ten carry roughly an eighth. The data are from a study of CD8+ T cells in alopecia areata. About the study: Treated patients received oral tofacitinib, 5 to 10 mg twice daily. Dosing with tofacitinib proceeded for 6 to 18 months, followed by 6 months off drug.

The study, taken as a whole, reports: Patients displayed less clarity in TCR sharing than mice, a finding possibly related to HLA. Sequences from scalp samples also cover resident alphabeta T cells of normal skin.

Those with alopecia areata gave lesional scalp punch biopsies and peripheral blood. The chain couples TRBV7-9 to TRBJ2-7, with a tentative D call TRBD1 (5 bases). The material sequenced was skin. The origin of this receptor is a human donor with alopecia areata. The CDR3 reads CASSPGISYEQYF. In DNA form, the CDR3 reads TGTGCCAGCAGTCCAGGGATCTCCTACGAGCAGTACTTC.